This T cell receptor (beta chain) came from a study of tumor-infiltrating lymphocytes in primary liver carcinoma. For the study at large: Patients had primary liver carcinoma treated by surgical resection. Yields of productive TCRbeta reads ranged from roughly 3.5 to 7.13 million per sample and were similar across tissue types.

With around 500 ng total RNA as template and a constant-region primer, TCR beta cDNA was made. Three rounds of nested multiplex PCR with slightly modified ARM-PCR produced TCR beta libraries. The opening two PCR rounds, around 10 cycles each, paired TRBV1-TRBV30 forward primers with a C-beta reverse primer. Each CDR3 protein gets one entry after TCRdb re-called the multiplex PCR reads with MiXCR. The sample includes about 180,000 distinct CDR3 sequences, 60% of them seen just once. For blood RNA, unsorted whole blood served as the source, and germline DNA was extracted too. The patients, who had chronic HBV infection, were treatment-naive (untreated). What was collected before surgery was approximately 3.8 milliliters of peripheral blood. The CDR3 runs to 16 residues. CDR1 and CDR2 (germline): MNHEY, SVGAGI. V dropped 0 bases and J dropped 0 bases, with 6 bases sitting between them.

This TCR was recovered from a man between 40 and 49 years old with primary liver carcinoma and hepatitis B virus infection. What was sequenced was peripheral blood. The rearrangement uses TRBV6-5 and TRBJ2-6, with no clear D. The CDR3 region is CASSYSYDSGANVLTF. In DNA form, the CDR3 reads TGTGCCAGCAGTTACTCTTACGACTCTGGGGCCAACGTCCTGACTTTC.